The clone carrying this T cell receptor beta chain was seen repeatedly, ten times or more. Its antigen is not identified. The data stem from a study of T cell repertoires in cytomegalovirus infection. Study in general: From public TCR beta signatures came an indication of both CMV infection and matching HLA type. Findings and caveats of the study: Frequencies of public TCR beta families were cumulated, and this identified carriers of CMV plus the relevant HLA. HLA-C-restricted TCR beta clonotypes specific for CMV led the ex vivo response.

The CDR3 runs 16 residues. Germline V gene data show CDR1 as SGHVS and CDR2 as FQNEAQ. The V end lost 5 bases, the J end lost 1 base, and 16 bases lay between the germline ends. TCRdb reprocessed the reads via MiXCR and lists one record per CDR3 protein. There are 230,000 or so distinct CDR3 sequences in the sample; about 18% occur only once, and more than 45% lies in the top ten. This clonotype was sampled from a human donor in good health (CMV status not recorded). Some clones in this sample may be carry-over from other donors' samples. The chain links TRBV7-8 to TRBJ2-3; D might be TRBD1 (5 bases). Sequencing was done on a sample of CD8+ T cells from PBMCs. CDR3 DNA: TGTGCCAGCAGCACAGATGTAGGGGCCCGCACAGATACGCAGTATTTT. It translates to CASSTDVGARTDTQYF.